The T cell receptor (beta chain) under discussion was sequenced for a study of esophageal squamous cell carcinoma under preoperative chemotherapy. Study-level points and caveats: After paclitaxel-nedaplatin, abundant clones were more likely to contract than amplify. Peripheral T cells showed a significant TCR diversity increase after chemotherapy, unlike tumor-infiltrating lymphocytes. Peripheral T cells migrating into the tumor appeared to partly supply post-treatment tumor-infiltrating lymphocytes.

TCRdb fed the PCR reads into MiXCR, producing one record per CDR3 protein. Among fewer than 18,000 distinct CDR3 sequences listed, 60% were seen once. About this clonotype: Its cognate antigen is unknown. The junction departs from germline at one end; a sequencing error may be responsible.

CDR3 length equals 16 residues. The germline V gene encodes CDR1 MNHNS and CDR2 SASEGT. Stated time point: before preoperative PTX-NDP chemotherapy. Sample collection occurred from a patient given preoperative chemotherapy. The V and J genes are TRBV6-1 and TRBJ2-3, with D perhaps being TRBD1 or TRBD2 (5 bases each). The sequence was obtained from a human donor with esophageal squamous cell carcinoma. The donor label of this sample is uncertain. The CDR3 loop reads CASSEGRQGDTDTQYF. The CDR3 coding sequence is TGTGCCAGCAGTGAAGGTAGGCAGGGAGACACAGATACGCAGTATTTC.